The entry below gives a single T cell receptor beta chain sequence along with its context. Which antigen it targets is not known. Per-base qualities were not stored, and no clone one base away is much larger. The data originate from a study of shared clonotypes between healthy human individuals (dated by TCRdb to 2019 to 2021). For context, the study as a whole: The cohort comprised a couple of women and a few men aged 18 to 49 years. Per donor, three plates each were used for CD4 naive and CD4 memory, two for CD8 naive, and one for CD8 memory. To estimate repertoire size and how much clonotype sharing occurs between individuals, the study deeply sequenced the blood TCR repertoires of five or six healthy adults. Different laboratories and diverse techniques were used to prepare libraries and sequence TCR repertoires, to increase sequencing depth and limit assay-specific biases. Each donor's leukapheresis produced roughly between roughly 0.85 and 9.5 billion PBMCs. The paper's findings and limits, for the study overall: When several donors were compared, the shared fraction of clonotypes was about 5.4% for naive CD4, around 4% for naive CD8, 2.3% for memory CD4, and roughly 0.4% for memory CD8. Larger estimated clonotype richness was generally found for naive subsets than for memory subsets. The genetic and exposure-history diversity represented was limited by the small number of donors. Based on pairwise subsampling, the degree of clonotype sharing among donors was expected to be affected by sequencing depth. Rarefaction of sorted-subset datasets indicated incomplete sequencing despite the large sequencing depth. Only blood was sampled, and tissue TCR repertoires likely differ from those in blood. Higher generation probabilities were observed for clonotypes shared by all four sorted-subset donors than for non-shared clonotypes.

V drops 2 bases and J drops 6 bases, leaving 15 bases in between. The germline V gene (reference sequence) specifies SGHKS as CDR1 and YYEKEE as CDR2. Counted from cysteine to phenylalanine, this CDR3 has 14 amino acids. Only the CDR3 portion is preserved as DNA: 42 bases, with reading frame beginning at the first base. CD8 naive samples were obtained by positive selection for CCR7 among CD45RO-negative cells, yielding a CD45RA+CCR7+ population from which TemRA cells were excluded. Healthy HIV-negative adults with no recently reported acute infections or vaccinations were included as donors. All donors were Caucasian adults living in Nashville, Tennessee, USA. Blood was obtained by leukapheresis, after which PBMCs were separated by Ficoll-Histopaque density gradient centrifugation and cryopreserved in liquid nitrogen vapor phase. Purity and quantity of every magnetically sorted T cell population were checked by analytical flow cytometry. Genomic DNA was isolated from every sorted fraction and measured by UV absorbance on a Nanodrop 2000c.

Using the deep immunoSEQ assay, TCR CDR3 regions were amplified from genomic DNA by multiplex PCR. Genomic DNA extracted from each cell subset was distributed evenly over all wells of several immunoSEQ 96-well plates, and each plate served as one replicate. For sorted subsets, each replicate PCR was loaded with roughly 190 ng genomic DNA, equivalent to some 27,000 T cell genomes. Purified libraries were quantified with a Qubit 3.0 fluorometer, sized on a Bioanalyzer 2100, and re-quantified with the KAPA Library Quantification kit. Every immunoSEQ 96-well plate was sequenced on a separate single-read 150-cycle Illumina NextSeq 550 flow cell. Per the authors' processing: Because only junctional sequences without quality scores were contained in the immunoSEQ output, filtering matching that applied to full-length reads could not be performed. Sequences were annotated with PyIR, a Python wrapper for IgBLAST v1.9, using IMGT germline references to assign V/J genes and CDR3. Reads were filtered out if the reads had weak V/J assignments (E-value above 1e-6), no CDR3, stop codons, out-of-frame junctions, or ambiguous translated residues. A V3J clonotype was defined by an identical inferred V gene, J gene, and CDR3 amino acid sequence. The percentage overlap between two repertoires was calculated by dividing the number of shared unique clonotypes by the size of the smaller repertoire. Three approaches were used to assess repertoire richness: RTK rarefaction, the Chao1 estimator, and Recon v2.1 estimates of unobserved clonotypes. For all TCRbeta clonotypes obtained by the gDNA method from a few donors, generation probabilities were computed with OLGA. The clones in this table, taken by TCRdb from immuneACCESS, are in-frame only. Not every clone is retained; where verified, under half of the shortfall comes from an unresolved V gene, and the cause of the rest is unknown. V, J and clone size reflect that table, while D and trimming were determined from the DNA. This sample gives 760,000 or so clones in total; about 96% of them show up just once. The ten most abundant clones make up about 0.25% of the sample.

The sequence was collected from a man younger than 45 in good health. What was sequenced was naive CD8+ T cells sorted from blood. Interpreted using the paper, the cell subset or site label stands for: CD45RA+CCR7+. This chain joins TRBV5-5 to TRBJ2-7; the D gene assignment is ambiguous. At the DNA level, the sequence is TGTGCCAGCAGCTTTTACGCCCTGGCCGTCGAGCAGTACTTC. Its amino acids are CASSFYALAVEQYF.